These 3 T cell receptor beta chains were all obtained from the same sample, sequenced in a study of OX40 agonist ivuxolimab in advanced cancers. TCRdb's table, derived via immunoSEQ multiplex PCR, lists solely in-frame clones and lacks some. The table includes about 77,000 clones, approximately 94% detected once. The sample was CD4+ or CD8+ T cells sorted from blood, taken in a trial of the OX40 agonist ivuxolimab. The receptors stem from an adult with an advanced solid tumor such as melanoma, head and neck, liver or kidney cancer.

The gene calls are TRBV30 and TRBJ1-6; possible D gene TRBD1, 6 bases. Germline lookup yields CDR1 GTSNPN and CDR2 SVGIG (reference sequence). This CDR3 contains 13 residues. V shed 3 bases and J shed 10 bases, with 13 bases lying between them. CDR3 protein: CAWSDRGASPLHF. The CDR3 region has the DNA TGTGCCTGGAGCGACCGGGGGGCCTCACCCCTCCACTTT.

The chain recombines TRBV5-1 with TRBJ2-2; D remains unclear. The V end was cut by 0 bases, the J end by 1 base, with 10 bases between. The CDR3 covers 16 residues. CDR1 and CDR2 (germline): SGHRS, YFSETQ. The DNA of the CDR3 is TGCGCCAGCAGCTTGGGCCCCGCTGGGAACACCGGGGAGCTGTTTTTT. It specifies CASSLGPAGNTGELFF.

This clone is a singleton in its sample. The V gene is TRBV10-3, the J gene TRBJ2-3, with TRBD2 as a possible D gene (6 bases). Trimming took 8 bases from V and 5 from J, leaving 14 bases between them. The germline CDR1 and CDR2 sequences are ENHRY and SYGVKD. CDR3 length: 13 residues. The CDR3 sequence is CAIGGAGKDTQYF. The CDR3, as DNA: TGTGCCATCGGAGGGGCTGGTAAAGATACGCAGTATTTT.